This T cell receptor (beta chain) emerged from a study of spatial heterogeneity in lung cancer. Across the study: Beta-chain sequences were consistently detected more often than alpha-chain sequences. Averaged across combinations, each unique TCR and UMI pairing appeared more than ten times in raw reads, which were uncorrected.

V lost 0 bases to trimming and J lost 4 bases, with 12 bases between them. Germline CDR1 is DFQATT and CDR2 is SNEGSKA (reference sequence). The CDR3 spans 14 residues. As to time point: sample taken at primary tumor resection. From tumor, nontumor lung or frozen PBMC, whole RNA was taken unsorted for sequencing. The cohort: under 80 early-stage, untreated non-small cell lung cancer patients. Every TCR cDNA molecule carried a tag that served as a unique molecular identifier. MiXCR, applied by TCRdb to the 5' RACE reads, yields one record per CDR3 protein. The sample has around 92,000 distinct CDR3 sequences, approximately 12% seen once; the top ten hold about two fifths.

Sample: PBMCs, taken at surgery. The chain couples TRBV20-1 to TRBJ1-1; the D is unclear. The TCR originated in a male donor with early-stage non-small cell lung cancer. CDR3 DNA sequence: TGCAGTGCTAGAGATCCGGGGAGGAGCACTGAAGCTTTCTTT. This codes for CSARDPGRSTEAFF.